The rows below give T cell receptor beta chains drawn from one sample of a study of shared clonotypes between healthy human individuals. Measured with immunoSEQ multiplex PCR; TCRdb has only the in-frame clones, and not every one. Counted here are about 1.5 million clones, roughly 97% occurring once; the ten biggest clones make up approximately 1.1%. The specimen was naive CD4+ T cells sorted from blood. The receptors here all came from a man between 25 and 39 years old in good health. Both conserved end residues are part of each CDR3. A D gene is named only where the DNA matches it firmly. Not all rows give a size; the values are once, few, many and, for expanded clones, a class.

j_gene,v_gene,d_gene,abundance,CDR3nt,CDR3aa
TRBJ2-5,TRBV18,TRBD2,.,TGTGCCAGCTCACCCATAGCGGGAGGGCCTAATCAAGAGACCCAGTACTTC,CASSPIAGGPNQETQYF
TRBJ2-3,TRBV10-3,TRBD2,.,TGTGCCATCAGTGGGGGGGGACCCAACACAGATACGCAGTATTTT,CAISGGGPNTDTQYF
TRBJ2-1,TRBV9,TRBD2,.,TGTGCCAGCAGCGTAGGGCTAGCGGGTTACAATGAGCAGTTCTTC,CASSVGLAGYNEQFF
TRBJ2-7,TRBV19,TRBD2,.,TGTGCCAGTAGTAATATCGGGGGCAGCGGGGGTTACGAGCAGTACTTC,CASSNIGGSGGYEQYF
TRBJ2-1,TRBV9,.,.,TGTGCCAGCAGCGGGAGTGCCACGGCCAGGAGCTCCTACAATGAGCAGTTCTTC,CASSGSATARSSYNEQFF
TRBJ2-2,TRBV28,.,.,TGTGCCAGCAGTTTAACTGGGACAATCGGGGAGCTGTTTTTT,CASSLTGTIGELFF
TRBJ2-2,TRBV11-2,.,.,TGTGCCAGCAGCTTAGTCCTCGGACAGCTGAACACCGGGGAGCTGTTTTTT,CASSLVLGQLNTGELFF
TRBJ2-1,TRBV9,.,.,TGTGCCAGCAGCTTAACCAATGAGCAGTTCTTC,CASSLTNEQFF
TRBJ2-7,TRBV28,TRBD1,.,TGTGCCAGCAGCCCTACGACAGGGGGCAACTACGAGCAGTACTTC,CASSPTTGGNYEQYF
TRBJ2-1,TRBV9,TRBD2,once,TGTGCCAGCAGCGACGAGCGGGAGGGTAGAGATGAGCAGTTCTTC,CASSDEREGRDEQFF
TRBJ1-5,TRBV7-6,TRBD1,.,TGTGCCAGCAGCCCTCAGGGGGGCGACTCCTCAAATCAGCCCCAGCATTTT,CASSPQGGDSSNQPQHF
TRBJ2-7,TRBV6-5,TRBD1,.,TGTGCCAGCAGCCCTGGGGCAGGGGGAATCTACGAGCAGTACTTC,CASSPGAGGIYEQYF
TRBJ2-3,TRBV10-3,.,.,TGTGCCATCAGTGCCTCGAAGCTCACAGATACGCAGTATTTT,CAISASKLTDTQYF
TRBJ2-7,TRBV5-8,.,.,TGTGCCAGCAGCTCATTCCCGGGACACTCTTACGAGCAGTACTTC,CASSSFPGHSYEQYF